These 6 T cell receptor beta chains share one sample of origin, sequenced in a study of neurological immune-mediated disorders. TCRdb itself ran the 5' RACE reads through MiXCR, one entry per CDR3 protein. The top ten hold around 2.2% of the sample, which has 55,000 to 65,000 distinct CDR3 sequences, roughly 4% seen once. Source material: PBMCs. The origin of the receptors is a woman aged 50 to 60 with multiple sclerosis.

The chain employs TRBV12-3 or TRBV12-4 and TRBJ2-1; D might be TRBD1 (6 bases). Trimming stripped 9 bases from V and 3 bases from J, with 12 bases between. The CDR3 covers 13 residues. In nucleotides, the CDR3 is TGTGCCAGTACGGACAGAGGCTACAATGAGCAGTTCTTC. Amino acid sequence: CASTDRGYNEQFF.

This clonotype was counted at least ten times. The genes are TRBV20-1 and TRBJ2-3; possible D gene TRBD2, 5 bases. The V gene's germline CDR1 is DFQATT and CDR2 SNEGSKA (reference sequence). The CDR3 covers 12 residues. V lost 5 bases, J lost 4 bases, and 10 bases lay in between. The CDR3 protein is CSASGIADTQYF. DNA of the CDR3: TGCAGTGCTTCGGGAATCGCAGATACGCAGTATTTT.

This clonotype has ten or more counts. The gene calls are TRBV24-1 and TRBJ2-1, with D possibly matching TRBD2 (5 bases). The germline V and J ends were trimmed by 1 base and 6 bases, with 12 bases remaining between them. Germline assignment: CDR1 KGHDR and CDR2 SFDVKD. This CDR3 has 15 amino acids. The CDR3 spells CATSDFSLAFNEQFF. CDR3 coding DNA: TGTGCCACCAGTGATTTCTCGCTAGCCTTCAATGAGCAGTTCTTC.

This clonotype has a count of ten or more. CDR3 nucleotide sequence: TGCAGTGCTTCCCAAGGCTACGAGCAGTACTTC. It encodes CSASQGYEQYF. The chain employs TRBV20-1 and TRBJ2-7; D gene ambiguous. CDR1 is DFQATT, CDR2 SNEGSKA, per germline (reference sequence). Trimming left V 5 bases short and J 3 bases short, with 8 bases between. The CDR3 has 11 residues.

This clonotype has ten or more counts. The chain combines TRBV20-1 with TRBJ1-6; 8 bases line up with TRBD1. The length of the CDR3 is 16 residues. V lost 2 bases and J lost 7; bases outside the gene matches: 10. Germline V CDR1 and CDR2: DFQATT, SNEGSKA (reference sequence). This CDR3 is CSARPPGRQGNSPLHF. The CDR3 region has the DNA TGCAGTGCTAGACCCCCAGGGAGACAGGGGAATTCACCCCTCCACTTT.

This clonotype was picked up a small number of times. The chain carries TRBV5-6 and TRBJ2-7; D is perhaps TRBD1 (5 bases). V gave up 0 bases and J gave up 3 bases, with 10 bases separating them. The CDR3 loop spans 14 amino acids. Looked up from germline, CDR1 is SGHDT and CDR2 is YYEEEE. In nucleotides, the CDR3 is TGTGCCAGCAGCTTGGCTCAGGGTATCTACGAGCAGTACTTC. Its translation: CASSLAQGIYEQYF.